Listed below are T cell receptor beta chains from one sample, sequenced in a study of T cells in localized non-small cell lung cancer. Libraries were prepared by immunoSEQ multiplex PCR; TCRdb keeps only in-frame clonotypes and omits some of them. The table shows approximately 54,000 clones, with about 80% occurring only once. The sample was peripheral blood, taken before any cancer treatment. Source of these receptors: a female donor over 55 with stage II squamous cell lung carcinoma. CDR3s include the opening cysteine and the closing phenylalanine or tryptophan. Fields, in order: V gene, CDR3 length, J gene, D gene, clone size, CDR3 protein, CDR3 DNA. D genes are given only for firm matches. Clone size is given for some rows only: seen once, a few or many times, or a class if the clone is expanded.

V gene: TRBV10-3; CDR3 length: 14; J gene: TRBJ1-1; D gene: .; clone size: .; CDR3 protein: CAISDSGMNTEAFF; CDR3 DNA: TGTGCCATCAGTGACTCAGGAATGAACACTGAAGCTTTCTTT
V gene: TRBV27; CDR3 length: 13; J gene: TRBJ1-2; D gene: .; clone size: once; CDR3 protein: CASSFTPFGGYTF; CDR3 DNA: TGTGCCAGCAGTTTTACACCATTTGGAGGCTACACCTTC
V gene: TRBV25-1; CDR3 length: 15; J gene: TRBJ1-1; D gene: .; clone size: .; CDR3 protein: CASSESSRTGTEAFF; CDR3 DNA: TGTGCCAGCAGTGAATCGTCGAGGACGGGCACTGAAGCTTTCTTT
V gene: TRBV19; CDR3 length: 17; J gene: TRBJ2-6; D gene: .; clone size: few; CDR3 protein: CASSIDLWLSGANVLTF; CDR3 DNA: TGTGCCAGTAGTATAGATCTTTGGCTCTCTGGGGCCAACGTCCTGACTTTC
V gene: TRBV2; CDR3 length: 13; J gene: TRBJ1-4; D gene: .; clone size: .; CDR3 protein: CASSYGVNEKLFF; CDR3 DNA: TGTGCCAGCAGTTACGGGGTTAATGAAAAACTGTTTTTT
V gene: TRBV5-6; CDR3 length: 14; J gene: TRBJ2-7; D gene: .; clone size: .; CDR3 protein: CASSLGKGGSKQYF; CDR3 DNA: TGTGCCAGCAGCTTGGGCAAGGGGGGATCGAAGCAGTACTTC
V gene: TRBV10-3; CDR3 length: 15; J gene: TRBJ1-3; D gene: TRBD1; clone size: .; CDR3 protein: CAISDDRGTGNTIYF; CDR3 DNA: TGTGCCATCAGTGATGACAGGGGCACTGGAAACACCATATATTTT
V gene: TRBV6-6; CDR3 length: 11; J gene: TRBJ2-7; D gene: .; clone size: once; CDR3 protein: CASSDIWEQYF; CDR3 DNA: TGTGCCAGCAGCGATATTTGGGAGCAGTACTTC
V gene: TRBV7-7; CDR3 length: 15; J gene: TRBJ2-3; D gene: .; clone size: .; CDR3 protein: CASSLESGGFGTQYF; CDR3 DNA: TGTGCTAGCAGCTTAGAATCCGGGGGTTTTGGTACGCAGTATTTT
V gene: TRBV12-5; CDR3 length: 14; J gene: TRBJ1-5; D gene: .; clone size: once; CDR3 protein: CASGSIGSNQPQHF; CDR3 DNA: TGTGCTAGTGGTTCTATCGGGTCCAATCAGCCCCAGCATTTT
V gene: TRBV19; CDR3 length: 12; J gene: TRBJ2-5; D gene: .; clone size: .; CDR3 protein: CASRQAGETQYF; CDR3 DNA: TGTGCCAGTAGACAGGCGGGGGAGACCCAGTACTTC
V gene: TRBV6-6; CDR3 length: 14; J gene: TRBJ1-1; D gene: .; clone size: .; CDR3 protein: CASSYSERNTEAFF; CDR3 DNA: TGTGCCAGCAGTTACTCGGAAAGGAACACTGAAGCTTTCTTT
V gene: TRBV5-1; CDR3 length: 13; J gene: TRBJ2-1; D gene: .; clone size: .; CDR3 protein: CASRSNSYNEQFF; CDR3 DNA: TGCGCCAGCAGGTCGAATTCCTACAATGAGCAGTTCTTC
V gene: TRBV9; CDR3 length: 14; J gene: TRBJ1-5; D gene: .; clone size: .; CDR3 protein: CASSGGISLGPQHF; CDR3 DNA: TGTGCCAGCAGCGGGGGCATCAGCCTCGGTCCCCAGCATTTT
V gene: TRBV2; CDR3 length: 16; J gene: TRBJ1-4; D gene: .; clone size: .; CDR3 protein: CASSDVGAATNEKLFF; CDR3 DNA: TGTGCCAGCAGTGATGTGGGGGCCGCAACTAATGAAAAACTGTTTTTT
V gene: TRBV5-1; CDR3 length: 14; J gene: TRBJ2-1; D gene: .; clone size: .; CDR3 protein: CASSLGLSYNEQFF; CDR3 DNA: TGCGCCAGCAGCTTGGGGCTCTCCTACAATGAGCAGTTCTTC
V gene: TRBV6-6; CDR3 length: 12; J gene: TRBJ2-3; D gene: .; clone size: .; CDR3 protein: CASRGYGNTQYF; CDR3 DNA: TGTGCCAGCAGGGGATATGGGAATACGCAGTATTTT